These 32 T cell receptor beta chains share one sample of origin, sequenced in a study of blood T cell repertoires in COVID-19. Only in-frame clones appear in the TCRdb table, and some are missing; sequencing was by immunoSEQ multiplex PCR. The data hold tens of thousands of clones, with roughly 85% observed a single time. The sample taken for sequencing was peripheral blood. The receptor source for this set is a man aged 40-55 years with acute or convalescent COVID-19.

This clone was observed once. This chain joins TRBV13 and TRBJ2-1; 8 bases align to TRBD2. Germline loops: CDR1 PRHDT, CDR2 FYEKMQ (reference sequence). The junction had 1 base not matched to a gene; V was cut back by 5 bases and J by 4 bases. This CDR3 spans 13 amino acids. CDR3 amino acids: CASSPGGYNEQFF. For the CDR3, the DNA is TGTGCCAGCAGCCCGGGGGGGTACAATGAGCAGTTCTTC. Full variable domain (rest looked up from reference TRBV13 and TRBJ2-1): AAGVIQSPRHLIKEKRETATLKCYPIPRHDTVYWYQQGPGQDPQFLISFYEKMQSDKGSIPDRFSAQQFSDYHSELNMSSLELGDSALYFCASSPGGYNEQFFGPGTRLTVL.

The chain carries TRBV3-1 (or the pseudogene TRBV3-2) and TRBJ2-1; 12 positions agree with TRBD2. Germline trimming cut 0 bases from V and 0 bases from J; bases unmatched to any gene: 6. This CDR3 has 19 residues. Per germline, CDR1 LGHDT and CDR2 YNNKEL (reference sequence). CDR3 in DNA: TGTGCCAGCAGCCAAGAGACTAGCGGGGGCCTCAGCTCCTACAATGAGCAGTTCTTC. This encodes CASSQETSGGLSSYNEQFF.

V is TRBV11-2 and J is TRBJ2-7; TRBD2 matches at 10 bases. The CDR3 has 15 residues. Germline values: CDR1 SGHAT, CDR2 FQNNGV. Germline trimming cut 1 base from V and 9 bases from J; bases unmatched to any gene: 9. The CDR3 here is CASSLGPSGGTAQYF. The CDR3 DNA follows: TGTGCCAGCAGCTTAGGTCCTAGCGGGGGAACCGCGCAGTACTTC.

The chain carries TRBV28 and TRBJ1-5; D is possibly TRBD1 (5 bases). Germline V gene sequence: CDR1 MDHEN, CDR2 SYDVKM. The CDR3 loop spans 13 amino acids. V was pared by 8 bases and J by 6 bases, with 14 bases between. The CDR3 region is CASRGRGSQPQHF. CDR3 nucleotides: TGTGCCAGCCGGGGTCGGGGGAGTCAGCCCCAGCATTTT.

The rearrangement joins TRBV7-9 to TRBJ1-2, with TRBD1 matching 8 bases. The V gene end was trimmed by 5 bases and the J gene end by 8 bases; junction bases not matched to a gene: 4. The CDR3 contains 12 residues. Germline lookup yields CDR1 SEHNR and CDR2 FQNEAQ (reference sequence). The CDR3, as DNA: TGTGCCAGCAGCGCAGGGGGCTGGGGCTACACCTTC. Its protein is CASSAGGWGYTF.

This chain joins TRBV5-4 and TRBJ1-2, with D uncertain. CDR3 length: 15 residues. Between the trimmed V and J ends, which lost 1 base and 2 bases, there was a span of 12 bases. Germline assignment: CDR1 SGHNT and CDR2 YYREEE (reference sequence). In DNA form, the CDR3 reads TGTGCCAGCAGCTTGACCAACGGACTCAACTATGGCTACACCTTC. Amino acid sequence: CASSLTNGLNYGYTF.

The V and J genes are TRBV7-2 and TRBJ1-1, with 10 bases that match TRBD1. J was trimmed by 4 bases and V by 3 bases; bases with no gene match: 8. The germline V gene has CDR1 SGHTA and CDR2 FQGNSA. The CDR3 is 16 amino acids. The CDR3 region has the DNA TGTGCCAGCAGCTTCGGGACAGGGGCGTTGGGCACTGAAGCTTTCTTT. This codes for CASSFGTGALGTEAFF.

On this clone itself: At one boundary the junction diverges from the germline segment, which might be a read error. CDR3 DNA sequence: TGTGCCAGCAGAGAAGCTTGGGGGGATGGCAATCAGCCCCAGCATTTT. It translates to CASREAWGDGNQPQHF. The chain couples TRBV2 to TRBJ1-5; possible D gene TRBD1, 5 bases. This CDR3 spans 16 amino acids. CDR1 SNHLY and CDR2 FYNNEI come from the germline V gene.

The genes are TRBV6-1 and TRBJ1-2; TRBD1 might be the D (5 bases). Germline-derived CDR1 and CDR2 are MNHNS and SASEGT. Trimming left V 2 bases short and J 4 bases short, with 8 bases between. The CDR3 runs 13 residues. CDR3 coding DNA: TGTGCCAGCAGTGAACAGGGTGGCTATGGCTACACCTTC. Protein: CASSEQGGYGYTF.

CDR3 coding DNA: TGTGCCAGCAGTCCCCTAGGAGGGACCCAAGGTGAAGCTTTCTTT. Amino acids: CASSPLGGTQGEAFF. The chain uses TRBV2 and TRBJ1-1; the D gene is possibly TRBD1 (5 bases). Trimming left V 5 bases short and J 7 bases short, with 20 bases between. Germline values: CDR1 SNHLY, CDR2 FYNNEI. The CDR3 has 15 amino acids.

V gene TRBV19 combines with J gene TRBJ1-5; 10 positions agree with TRBD1. CDR3 length: 14 residues. The V gene's germline CDR1 is LNHDA and CDR2 SQIVND (reference sequence). V lost 3 bases and J lost 4; bases outside the gene matches: 0. The CDR3 bases are TGTGCCAGTAGTATGGACAGGGGGAATCAGCCCCAGCATTTT. Its translation: CASSMDRGNQPQHF.

The rearrangement links TRBV11-3 to TRBJ1-1; unclear D gene. With 1 base removed from V and 4 bases from J, the gap between germline ends came to 16 bases. The CDR3 runs 16 residues. The germline gives CDR1 SGHNT, CDR2 YENEEA. CDR3 in DNA: TGTGCCAGCAGCTTAGGGTCGGAGGCAAGAGGCACTGAAGCTTTCTTT. This sequence encodes CASSLGSEARGTEAFF.

The chain couples TRBV15 to TRBJ1-3; 10 bases align to TRBD1. The CDR3 contains 14 residues. The V gene's germline CDR1 is LNHNV and CDR2 YYDKDF (reference sequence). V shed 5 bases, J shed 5 bases, and the junction held 3 bases outside the gene matches. CDR3: CATSPDRGRNTIYF. CDR3 sequence (DNA): TGTGCCACCAGCCCGGACAGGGGGAGAAACACCATATATTTT.

This clone has just one count. The chain couples TRBV2 to TRBJ2-5; 9 bases are a match to TRBD2. V shed 5 bases and J 5 bases; nucleotides not matched to a gene: 6. Germline assignment: CDR1 SNHLY and CDR2 FYNNEI. The CDR3 sequence is 14 residues long. The CDR3 nucleotides are TGTGCCAGCAGTCGCGGGGGGGCACGGGAGACCCAGTACTTC. Translation gives CASSRGGARETQYF.

The chain couples TRBV5-1 to TRBJ1-2, with TRBD1 identical over 7 bases. V was pared by 4 bases and J by 4 bases, with 7 bases of the junction left unmatched. The CDR3 has 14 amino acids. From germline, CDR1 is SGHRS and CDR2 YFSETQ. This CDR3 reads CASSPTGLGYGYTF. For the CDR3, the DNA is TGCGCCAGCAGCCCGACAGGGCTGGGCTATGGCTACACCTTC.

CDR3 sequence reads: CSVAGTGYGYTF. DNA for the CDR3: TGCAGCGTTGCGGGAACGGGGTACGGCTACACCTTC. The chain carries TRBV29-1 and TRBJ1-2, with D hard to call. CDR1 is SQVTM, CDR2 ANQGSEA, per germline. V was trimmed by 4 bases and J by 8 bases, leaving 14 bases between them. The CDR3 runs 12 residues.

The V gene is TRBV10-3, the J gene TRBJ1-5; maybe TRBD1 (5 bases). Trimming took off 10 bases at V and 4 bases at J, with 23 bases between the two ends. Germline-derived CDR1 and CDR2 are ENHRY and SYGVKD. This CDR3 is 16 amino acids long. As DNA, the CDR3 is TGTGCCACCTCTCCGGAGGGGTGGGCTCAGAATCAGCCCCAGCATTTT. This gives the protein CATSPEGWAQNQPQHF.

The rearrangement uses TRBV19 and TRBJ1-1; D unclear. The V end lost 5 bases, the J end lost 4 bases, and 20 bases lay between the germline ends. CDR1 is LNHDA, CDR2 SQIVND, per germline (reference sequence). The CDR3 has 16 residues. The CDR3 protein is CASSPDEAHSSTEAFF. The CDR3 DNA is TGTGCCAGTAGTCCCGACGAGGCACATTCGAGCACTGAAGCTTTCTTT.

The CDR3 sequence is CASSGGQGGNEQYF. Written as DNA, the CDR3 is TGTGCCAGCAGTGGAGGACAGGGGGGCAACGAGCAGTACTTC. The chain employs TRBV11-2 and TRBJ2-7, with 10 bases aligning to TRBD1. With 6 bases clipped from V and 5 bases from J, the junction kept 7 bases outside the gene matches. CDR1 and CDR2 (germline): SGHAT, FQNNGV. The CDR3 sequence is 14 residues long.

The genes are TRBV5-1 and TRBJ2-3; possible D gene TRBD2, 6 bases. The CDR3 has 15 amino acids. The V and J ends lost 0 bases and 3 bases respectively, with 11 bases between them. Germline V gene data show CDR1 as SGHRS and CDR2 as YFSETQ. As DNA, the CDR3 is TGCGCCAGCAGCTTGGAAGCTAGCGTGACAGATACGCAGTATTTT. Its protein product is CASSLEASVTDTQYF.

V gene TRBV3-1 (or the pseudogene TRBV3-2) combines with J gene TRBJ1-2; D ambiguous. Trimming removed 2 bases from V and 2 bases from J, with 9 bases in between. Per germline, CDR1 LGHDT and CDR2 YNNKEL (reference sequence). The length of the CDR3 is 14 residues. CDR3 bases: TGTGCCAGCAGCCAACCTGAGCTAAACTATGGCTACACCTTC. Translation: CASSQPELNYGYTF.

This clone was seen a single time. The chain has TRBV2 and TRBJ2-5, with 9 bases fitting TRBD2. CDR3 length: 15 residues. Germline V gene data show CDR1 as SNHLY and CDR2 as FYNNEI. V lost 6 bases, J lost 5 bases, and 10 bases stayed unmatched. The CDR3 reads CASRIGAGGGETQYF. The DNA for the CDR3 is TGTGCCAGCAGGATAGGAGCGGGGGGAGGGGAGACCCAGTACTTC.

This chain's CDR3 is CASRQGSHEQYF. The CDR3 bases are TGTGCCAGCAGGCAGGGGTCCCACGAGCAGTACTTC. This chain uses TRBV7-8 with TRBJ2-7, with D possibly being TRBD1 (6 bases). Trimming took 6 bases from V and 5 from J, leaving 11 bases between them. Germline assignment: CDR1 SGHVS and CDR2 FQNEAQ. The CDR3 loop spans 12 amino acids.

The CDR3 bases are TGTGCCAGTACCGCTGGGGGCAGTACATTTGGCTATGGCTACACCTTC. This translates into CASTAGGSTFGYGYTF. The V call is TRBV19, the J call TRBJ1-2; D may be TRBD1 (6 bases). The germline V gene encodes CDR1 LNHDA and CDR2 SQIVND (reference sequence). The CDR3 loop spans 16 amino acids. The V and J ends lost 7 bases and 4 bases respectively, with 22 bases between them. Variable domain in full (rest from reference TRBV19 and TRBJ1-2): DGGITQSPKYLFRKEGQNVTLSCEQNLNHDAMYWYRQDPGQGLRLIYYSQIVNDFQKGDIAEGYSVSREKKESFPLTVTSAQKNPTAFYLCASTAGGSTFGYGYTFGSGTRLTVV.

On this clone: The junction departs from the called germline gene at one end, perhaps through a read error. This sequence joins TRBV14 and TRBJ1-1; D not certain. The length of the CDR3 is 14 residues. CDR1 and CDR2 (germline): SGHDN, FVKESK. CDR3 loop: CASSQELRNAEAFF. The CDR3, as DNA: TGTGCCAGCAGCCAAGAACTAAGGAACGCTGAAGCTTTCTTT.

This chain links TRBV12-1 with TRBJ1-2; the table's D call, TRBD1, was not checked against the DNA. TRBV12-1 is labeled a pseudogene. This CDR3 has 15 residues. The CDR3 sequence: CASSPSDRGNYGYTF. The CDR3 DNA is TGTGCCAGCAGCCCCTCGGACAGGGGTAACTATGGCTACACCTTC.

The chain recombines TRBV2 with TRBJ1-3; no clear D. The CDR3 extends over 14 amino acids. Trimming shortened V by 3 bases and J by 2 bases, and 8 bases separated the two germline ends. Germline V lookup: CDR1 SNHLY, CDR2 FYNNEI. Here the CDR3 reads CASSDGEPGNTIYF. The CDR3 DNA sequence: TGTGCCAGCAGTGATGGAGAACCTGGAAACACCATATATTTT.

There are a few counts of this clone. V gene TRBV2 combines with J gene TRBJ1-1; 7 bases map to TRBD1. CDR3 length: 15 residues. The V gene's germline CDR1 is SNHLY and CDR2 FYNNEI. V trimming: 6 bases; J trimming: 4 bases; junction bases outside the gene matches: 11. This CDR3 is CASRTQGLRGTEAFF. The CDR3 nucleotides read TGTGCCAGCAGGACACAGGGGTTAAGGGGCACTGAAGCTTTCTTT.

This chain connects TRBV28 to TRBJ1-5; possible D gene TRBD1, 5 bases. Trimming took 6 bases from V and 2 from J, leaving 17 bases between them. Germline lookup yields CDR1 MDHEN and CDR2 SYDVKM. The CDR3 is 16 amino acids. CDR3 nucleotide sequence: TGTGCCAGCAGCGTTTGGGGCACAGTTGGCAATCAGCCCCAGCATTTT. Residues: CASSVWGTVGNQPQHF.

The genes are TRBV13 and TRBJ1-4; the D gene is possibly TRBD1 (6 bases). Germline CDR1 reads PRHDT; CDR2 reads FYEKMQ (reference sequence). V gave up 0 bases and J gave up 3 bases, with 14 bases separating them. This CDR3 spans 17 amino acids. In DNA form, the CDR3 reads TGTGCCAGCAGCTTAGGGACTACAGGGCTGTCTAATGAAAAACTGTTTTTT. This gives the protein CASSLGTTGLSNEKLFF.

This rearrangement joins TRBV7-3 to TRBJ1-1, with D perhaps TRBD1 (6 bases). Germline lookup yields CDR1 SGHTA and CDR2 FQGTGA. The V gene lost 4 bases and the J gene lost 4 bases, with 16 bases spanning the gap. The CDR3 consists of 15 residues. The CDR3 loop is CASSSYGGHFTEAFF. The CDR3 nucleotides are TGTGCCAGCAGCTCATACGGGGGGCATTTCACTGAAGCTTTCTTT.

The chain carries TRBV14 and TRBJ2-1; 9 bases are a match to TRBD1. Germline assignment: CDR1 SGHDN and CDR2 FVKESK. After removal of 4 bases from V and 7 bases from J, the junction contained 5 bases not matched to a gene. The CDR3 consists of 14 residues. The CDR3 spells CASSPGQGWNEQFF. The CDR3 bases are TGTGCCAGCAGCCCCGGACAGGGGTGGAATGAGCAGTTCTTC. Supplemented by reference TRBV14 and TRBJ2-1, the full variable domain reads EAGVTQFPSHSVIEKGQTVTLRCDPISGHDNLYWYRRVMGKEIKFLLHFVKESKQDESGMPNNRFLAERTGGTYSTLKVQPAELEDSGVYFCASSPGQGWNEQFFGPGTRLTVL.